The rows below give T cell receptor beta chains drawn from one sample of a study of shared clonotypes between healthy human individuals. Method: immunoSEQ multiplex PCR; TCRdb's copy keeps in-frame clones and lacks some. This table holds about 520,000 clones, approximately 95% found once. The sequenced sample consisted of naive CD4+ T cells sorted from blood. These receptors originate from a woman aged 25-40 years in good health. CDR3s include the opening cysteine and the closing phenylalanine or tryptophan. The D gene is left open where the match is weak. Part of the rows lack a size; the others show once, few, many or a class for expanded clones.

CDR3 protein: CASSGVRHSYEQYF
CDR3 DNA: TGTGCCAGCAGTGGGGTGCGGCACTCCTACGAGCAGTACTTC
J gene: TRBJ2-7
D gene: .
V gene: TRBV2
clone size: .

CDR3 protein: CASSLFPLGSFEGEKLFF
CDR3 DNA: TGTGCCAGCAGTTTATTCCCGCTCGGATCGTTTGAGGGTGAAAAACTGTTTTTT
J gene: TRBJ1-4
D gene: .
V gene: TRBV28
clone size: .

CDR3 protein: CASSSHTAAGNEKLFF
CDR3 DNA: TGTGCCAGCAGTTCACATACAGCCGCCGGTAATGAAAAACTGTTTTTT
J gene: TRBJ1-4
D gene: .
V gene: TRBV28
clone size: .

CDR3 protein: CASNPEPYEQYF
CDR3 DNA: TGCGCCAGCAACCCAGAGCCCTACGAGCAGTACTTC
J gene: TRBJ2-7
D gene: .
V gene: TRBV23-1
clone size: once

CDR3 protein: CASSNDRVNTEAFF
CDR3 DNA: TGTGCCAGTAGTAACGACAGGGTGAACACTGAAGCTTTCTTT
J gene: TRBJ1-1
D gene: TRBD1
V gene: TRBV19
clone size: .

CDR3 protein: CASSRRGLRQGNNEQFF
CDR3 DNA: TGCGCCAGCAGCCGGCGAGGGTTAAGGCAGGGCAACAATGAGCAGTTCTTC
J gene: TRBJ2-1
D gene: .
V gene: TRBV4-1
clone size: .

CDR3 protein: CASSLGSGNEKLFF
CDR3 DNA: TGCGCCAGCAGCTTGGGAAGTGGTAATGAAAAACTGTTTTTT
J gene: TRBJ1-4
D gene: .
V gene: TRBV5-1
clone size: once

CDR3 protein: CASRPGRVGGQPQHF
CDR3 DNA: TGTGCCAGCAGGCCCGGACGGGTAGGAGGACAGCCCCAGCATTTT
J gene: TRBJ1-5
D gene: .
V gene: TRBV28
clone size: .

CDR3 protein: CASSQGWRYEQYF
CDR3 DNA: TGCGCCAGCAGCCAAGGGTGGCGCTACGAGCAGTACTTC
J gene: TRBJ2-7
D gene: .
V gene: TRBV4-1
clone size: .

CDR3 protein: CASSPSQAGANEQFF
CDR3 DNA: TGTGCCAGCTCACCCAGTCAAGCGGGAGCCAATGAGCAGTTCTTC
J gene: TRBJ2-1
D gene: TRBD2
V gene: TRBV18
clone size: .

CDR3 protein: CASRPTSGSWGEQYF
CDR3 DNA: TGTGCCAGCAGGCCCACTAGCGGGAGCTGGGGGGAGCAGTACTTC
J gene: TRBJ2-7
D gene: TRBD2
V gene: TRBV5-5
clone size: .

CDR3 protein: CASSGGAGGNQPQHF
CDR3 DNA: TGTGCCAGCAGCGGCGGGGCAGGGGGCAATCAGCCCCAGCATTTT
J gene: TRBJ1-5
D gene: .
V gene: TRBV14
clone size: .

CDR3 protein: CASSQDSKTRWAGELFF
CDR3 DNA: TGTGCCAGCAGCCAAGATTCTAAGACTAGGTGGGCCGGGGAGCTGTTTTTT
J gene: TRBJ2-2
D gene: .
V gene: TRBV4-2
clone size: .

CDR3 protein: CASSLFRRGSRELFF
CDR3 DNA: TGTGCCAGCAGTTTGTTTAGGAGGGGGTCGAGGGAGCTGTTTTTT
J gene: TRBJ2-2
D gene: .
V gene: TRBV28
clone size: .

CDR3 protein: CASQTTVNTEAFF
CDR3 DNA: TGTGCCAGCCAGACAACGGTGAACACTGAAGCTTTCTTT
J gene: TRBJ1-1
D gene: .
V gene: TRBV6-1
clone size: .

CDR3 protein: CASSLNLDRGRADTQYF
CDR3 DNA: TGCGCCAGCAGCTTAAACTTGGACAGGGGGCGTGCAGATACGCAGTATTTT
J gene: TRBJ2-3
D gene: TRBD1
V gene: TRBV5-1
clone size: .

CDR3 protein: CASRGGRNRNEQFF
CDR3 DNA: TGCGCCAGCAGAGGAGGGCGAAATCGCAATGAGCAGTTCTTC
J gene: TRBJ2-1
D gene: .
V gene: TRBV5-1
clone size: .

CDR3 protein: CASSFEPGRGYGYTF
CDR3 DNA: TGTGCCAGCAGCTTCGAGCCGGGACGGGGCTATGGCTACACCTTC
J gene: TRBJ1-2
D gene: .
V gene: TRBV5-8
clone size: .

CDR3 protein: CASSLWDRPYEQYF
CDR3 DNA: TGTGCCAGCAGTTTATGGGACCGACCCTACGAGCAGTACTTC
J gene: TRBJ2-7
D gene: .
V gene: TRBV28
clone size: .

CDR3 protein: CASSTRLGGDSNQPQHF
CDR3 DNA: TGTGCCAGCAGTACCCGCCTCGGGGGGGATAGCAATCAGCCCCAGCATTTT
J gene: TRBJ1-5
D gene: .
V gene: TRBV27
clone size: .

CDR3 protein: CASKEQGGEKLFF
CDR3 DNA: TGTGCCAGCAAGGAACAGGGTGGTGAAAAACTGTTTTTT
J gene: TRBJ1-4
D gene: .
V gene: TRBV6-6
clone size: .

CDR3 protein: CASRPGTSGRRDQETQYF
CDR3 DNA: TGTGCCAGCAGACCCGGGACTAGCGGGAGAAGGGACCAAGAGACCCAGTACTTC
J gene: TRBJ2-5
D gene: TRBD2
V gene: TRBV27
clone size: .

CDR3 protein: CASSLGQRRYEQYF
CDR3 DNA: TGTGCCAGCAGCTTAGGACAGAGACGCTACGAGCAGTACTTC
J gene: TRBJ2-7
D gene: .
V gene: TRBV7-8
clone size: .

CDR3 protein: CASSKGQGGNQPQHF
CDR3 DNA: TGTGCCAGCAGTAAGGGACAGGGAGGGAATCAGCCCCAGCATTTT
J gene: TRBJ1-5
D gene: TRBD1
V gene: TRBV2
clone size: .

CDR3 protein: CASSPGTNYGYTF
CDR3 DNA: TGTGCCAGCAGTCCAGGCACTAACTATGGCTACACCTTC
J gene: TRBJ1-2
D gene: .
V gene: TRBV2
clone size: .

CDR3 protein: CASSWDGRGSETQYF
CDR3 DNA: TGTGCCAGCAGCTGGGACGGGCGCGGGTCAGAGACCCAGTACTTC
J gene: TRBJ2-5
D gene: .
V gene: TRBV7-2
clone size: .

CDR3 protein: CASSSERPLLDEQFF
CDR3 DNA: TGTGCCAGCAGCTCCGAGCGGCCCCTTTTGGATGAGCAGTTCTTC
J gene: TRBJ2-1
D gene: .
V gene: TRBV5-4
clone size: .

CDR3 protein: CASSLVQGSYEQYF
CDR3 DNA: TGTGCCAGCAGTTTAGTCCAGGGCTCCTACGAGCAGTACTTC
J gene: TRBJ2-7
D gene: .
V gene: TRBV27
clone size: .

CDR3 protein: CASRGQRNEKLFF
CDR3 DNA: TGTGCCAGCAGAGGACAGCGAAATGAAAAACTGTTTTTT
J gene: TRBJ1-4
D gene: .
V gene: TRBV2
clone size: .

CDR3 protein: CASSLIDRGYEQYF
CDR3 DNA: TGCGCCAGCAGCTTAATAGACAGGGGCTACGAGCAGTACTTC
J gene: TRBJ2-7
D gene: TRBD1
V gene: TRBV5-1
clone size: .

CDR3 protein: CASSPGTVSNQPQHF
CDR3 DNA: TGCGCCAGCAGCCCAGGGACAGTTAGCAATCAGCCCCAGCATTTT
J gene: TRBJ1-5
D gene: TRBD1
V gene: TRBV5-1
clone size: .